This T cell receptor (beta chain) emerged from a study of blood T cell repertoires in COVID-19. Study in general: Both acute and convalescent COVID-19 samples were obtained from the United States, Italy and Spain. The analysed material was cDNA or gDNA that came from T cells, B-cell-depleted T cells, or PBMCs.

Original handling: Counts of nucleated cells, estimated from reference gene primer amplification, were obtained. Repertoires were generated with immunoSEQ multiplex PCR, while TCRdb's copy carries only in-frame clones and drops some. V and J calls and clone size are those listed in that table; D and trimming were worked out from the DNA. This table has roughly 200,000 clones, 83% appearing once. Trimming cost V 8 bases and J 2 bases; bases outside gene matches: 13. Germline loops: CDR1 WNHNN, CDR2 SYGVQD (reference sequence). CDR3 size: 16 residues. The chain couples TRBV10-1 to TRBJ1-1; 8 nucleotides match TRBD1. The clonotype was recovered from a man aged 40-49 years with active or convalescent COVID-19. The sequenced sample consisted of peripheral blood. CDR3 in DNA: TGCGCCAGCCCATTGACAGGGGACTACTCCAACACTGAAGCTTTCTTT. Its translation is CASPLTGDYSNTEAFF.